This T cell receptor (beta chain) was identified in a study of T cells in localized non-small cell lung cancer. Clones were read by immunoSEQ multiplex PCR, and TCRdb kept only the in-frame ones, dropping some. The table lists around 94,000 clones, approximately 88% of them singletons, with about 16% in the top ten. General study results and limits: Longer overall survival was associated with a higher density of T cells in the blood.

Notes on this clone: The antigen is undetermined.

The sequenced sample was peripheral blood, obtained before any cancer treatment. This clonotype was obtained from a man aged 35 to 70 with stage I squamous cell lung carcinoma.

CDR3 residues: CASSYSRGTEGYTF. The CDR3 DNA reads TGTGCCAGCAGTTACTCGAGAGGGACGGAAGGCTACACCTTC. This chain connects TRBV6-5 to TRBJ1-2; D perhaps matches TRBD1 (5 bases). CDR3 size: 14 residues. Trimming left V 0 bases short and J 8 bases short, with 13 bases between. CDR1 and CDR2 (germline): MNHEY, SVGAGI.